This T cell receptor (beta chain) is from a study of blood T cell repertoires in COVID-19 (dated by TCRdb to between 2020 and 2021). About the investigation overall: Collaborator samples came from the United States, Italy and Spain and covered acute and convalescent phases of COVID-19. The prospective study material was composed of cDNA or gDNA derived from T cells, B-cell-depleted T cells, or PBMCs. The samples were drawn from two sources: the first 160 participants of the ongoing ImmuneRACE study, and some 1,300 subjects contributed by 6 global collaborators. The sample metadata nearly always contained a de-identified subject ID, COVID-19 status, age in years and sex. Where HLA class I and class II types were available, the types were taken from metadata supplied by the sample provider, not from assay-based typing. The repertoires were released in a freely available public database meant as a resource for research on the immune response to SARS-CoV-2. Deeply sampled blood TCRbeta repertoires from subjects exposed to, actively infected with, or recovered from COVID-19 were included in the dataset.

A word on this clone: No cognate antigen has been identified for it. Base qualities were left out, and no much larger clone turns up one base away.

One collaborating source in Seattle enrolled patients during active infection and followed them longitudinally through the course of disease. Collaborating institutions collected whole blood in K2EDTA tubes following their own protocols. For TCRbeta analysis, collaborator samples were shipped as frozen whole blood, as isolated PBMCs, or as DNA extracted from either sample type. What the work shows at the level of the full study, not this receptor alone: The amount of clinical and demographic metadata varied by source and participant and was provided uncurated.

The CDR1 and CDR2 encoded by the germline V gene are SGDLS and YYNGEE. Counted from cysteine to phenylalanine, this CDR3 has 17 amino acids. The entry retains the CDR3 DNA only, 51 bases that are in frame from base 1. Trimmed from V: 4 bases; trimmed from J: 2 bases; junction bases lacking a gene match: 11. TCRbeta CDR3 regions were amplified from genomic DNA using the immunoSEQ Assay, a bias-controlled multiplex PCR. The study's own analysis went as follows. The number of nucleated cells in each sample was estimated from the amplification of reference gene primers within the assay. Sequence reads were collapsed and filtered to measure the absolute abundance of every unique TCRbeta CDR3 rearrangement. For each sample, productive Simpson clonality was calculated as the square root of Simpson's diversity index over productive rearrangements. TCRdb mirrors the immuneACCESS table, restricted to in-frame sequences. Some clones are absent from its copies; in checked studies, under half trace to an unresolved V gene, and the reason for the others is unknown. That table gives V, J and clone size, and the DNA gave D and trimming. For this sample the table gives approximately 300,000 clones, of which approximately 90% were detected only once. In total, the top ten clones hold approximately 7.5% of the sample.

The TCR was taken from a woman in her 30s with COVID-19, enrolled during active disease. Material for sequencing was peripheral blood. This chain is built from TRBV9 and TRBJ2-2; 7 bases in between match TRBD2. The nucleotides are TGTGCCAGCAGCCGTCGCTCGGGCGGGAGTAACACCGGGGAGCTGTTTTTT. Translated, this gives CASSRRSGGSNTGELFF.